The rows below give T cell receptor beta chains drawn from one sample of a study of memory CD4+ T cells and cytomegalovirus serostatus. The assay was immunoSEQ multiplex PCR, and TCRdb's table has in-frame clones only and misses some. Of 70,000 to 95,000 clones listed, 80% are singletons. Sequencing used memory CD4+ T cells from blood. These receptors all stem from an adult in good health and CMV-seronegative. The CDR3 runs from the conserved cysteine through the conserved F or W. The D gene is left open where the match is weak. Clone size is not always given. Where it is, it says once, few, many or a class for expanded clones.

v_call: TRBV28
clone_size: .
j_call: TRBJ1-2
d_call: .
cdr3_nt: TGTGCCAGCAGTTATCTCGGGGCTAACTATGGCTACACCTTC
cdr3_aa: CASSYLGANYGYTF

v_call: TRBV28
clone_size: .
j_call: TRBJ2-1
d_call: TRBD2
cdr3_nt: TGTGCCAGCAGCATGACTAGCGGGGGGGCCGGTTACAATGAGCAGTTCTTC
cdr3_aa: CASSMTSGGAGYNEQFF

v_call: TRBV10-3
clone_size: .
j_call: TRBJ2-1
d_call: .
cdr3_nt: TGTGCCATCAGTGAGTTTTGGGGGAATTCCTACAATGAGCAGTTCTTC
cdr3_aa: CAISEFWGNSYNEQFF

v_call: TRBV6-5
clone_size: .
j_call: TRBJ2-2
d_call: TRBD1
cdr3_nt: TGTGCCAGCAGACCACCCGGGACAGGGGTTTGGGAGCTGTTTTTT
cdr3_aa: CASRPPGTGVWELFF

v_call: TRBV6-5
clone_size: .
j_call: TRBJ2-2
d_call: .
cdr3_nt: TGTGCCAGCACCCACACCGGGGAGCTGTTTTTT
cdr3_aa: CASTHTGELFF

v_call: TRBV30
clone_size: .
j_call: TRBJ1-1
d_call: .
cdr3_nt: TGTGCCTGGAGTGTCCCGGGGGGGTCCGGAACCACTGAAGCTTTCTTT
cdr3_aa: CAWSVPGGSGTTEAFF

v_call: TRBV5-4
clone_size: .
j_call: TRBJ1-2
d_call: .
cdr3_nt: TGTGCCAGCAGCTTGGTAACAGGTCAGGCAAGCTTC
cdr3_aa: CASSLVTGQASF

v_call: TRBV25-1
clone_size: .
j_call: TRBJ1-4
d_call: .
cdr3_nt: TGTGCCAGCAGTGAATGGGAGCTCGGCGAAAAACTGTTTTTT
cdr3_aa: CASSEWELGEKLFF

v_call: TRBV18
clone_size: once
j_call: TRBJ1-4
d_call: .
cdr3_nt: TGTGCCAGCTCGCGACAGAGTAATGAAAAACTGTTTTTT
cdr3_aa: CASSRQSNEKLFF

v_call: TRBV12-5
clone_size: .
j_call: TRBJ2-6
d_call: .
cdr3_nt: TGTGCTAGTGGTAGTCGACAGGCTGGGGTCCTGACTTTC
cdr3_aa: CASGSRQAGVLTF

v_call: TRBV4-1
clone_size: medium-sized
j_call: TRBJ1-2
d_call: TRBD1
cdr3_nt: TGCGCCAGCAGCCAGACAGGGAAGGGAGGCTACACCTTC
cdr3_aa: CASSQTGKGGYTF

v_call: TRBV4-3
clone_size: few
j_call: TRBJ1-2
d_call: .
cdr3_nt: TGCGCCAGCAGCCCAGCGAGCAGGGCGGGGGGCTACACCTTC
cdr3_aa: CASSPASRAGGYTF

v_call: TRBV9
clone_size: .
j_call: TRBJ1-3
d_call: .
cdr3_nt: TGTGCCAGCAGCCTACGGACAGAGCCGTCTGGAAACACCATATATTTT
cdr3_aa: CASSLRTEPSGNTIYF

v_call: TRBV6-6
clone_size: .
j_call: TRBJ1-2
d_call: .
cdr3_nt: TGTGCCAGCAGTTACTCTTTGTATGGCTACACCTTC
cdr3_aa: CASSYSLYGYTF

v_call: TRBV13
clone_size: .
j_call: TRBJ2-5
d_call: TRBD2
cdr3_nt: TGTGCCAGCAGCTTACTAGCGGGGGCCGTTCAAGAGACCCAGTACTTC
cdr3_aa: CASSLLAGAVQETQYF

v_call: TRBV5-4
clone_size: .
j_call: TRBJ2-3
d_call: .
cdr3_nt: TGTGCCAGCAGCTTGGTGGGGCCGAGGGATACGCAGTATTTT
cdr3_aa: CASSLVGPRDTQYF

v_call: TRBV5-4
clone_size: .
j_call: TRBJ2-7
d_call: .
cdr3_nt: TGTGCCAGCAGCTACGACACCTACGAGCAGTACTTC
cdr3_aa: CASSYDTYEQYF

v_call: TRBV11-2
clone_size: .
j_call: TRBJ2-7
d_call: TRBD2
cdr3_nt: TGTGCCAGCAGCCGAGTTAGCGGGAGAATCTACGAGCAGTACTTC
cdr3_aa: CASSRVSGRIYEQYF

v_call: TRBV7-2
clone_size: once
j_call: TRBJ1-6
d_call: .
cdr3_nt: TGTGCCAGCAGCCATTCCCGGCGGGGTTATAATTCACCCCTCCACTTT
cdr3_aa: CASSHSRRGYNSPLHF

v_call: TRBV28
clone_size: few
j_call: TRBJ2-7
d_call: TRBD1
cdr3_nt: TGTGCCAGCAGTCCTCGACAGGGGGCAAGGGAGCAGTACTTC
cdr3_aa: CASSPRQGAREQYF

v_call: TRBV7-2
clone_size: .
j_call: TRBJ1-1
d_call: .
cdr3_nt: TGTGCCAGCAGCGGGGCCGTGAGGACTGAAGCTTTCTTT
cdr3_aa: CASSGAVRTEAFF

v_call: TRBV6-5
clone_size: .
j_call: TRBJ1-5
d_call: .
cdr3_nt: TGTGCCAGCAGTTACTCTGGCGGACATCAGCCCCAGCATTTT
cdr3_aa: CASSYSGGHQPQHF

v_call: TRBV7-3
clone_size: .
j_call: TRBJ2-7
d_call: .
cdr3_nt: TGTGCCAGCAGCCCCGGGCCAACACGGGAGCAGTACTTC
cdr3_aa: CASSPGPTREQYF